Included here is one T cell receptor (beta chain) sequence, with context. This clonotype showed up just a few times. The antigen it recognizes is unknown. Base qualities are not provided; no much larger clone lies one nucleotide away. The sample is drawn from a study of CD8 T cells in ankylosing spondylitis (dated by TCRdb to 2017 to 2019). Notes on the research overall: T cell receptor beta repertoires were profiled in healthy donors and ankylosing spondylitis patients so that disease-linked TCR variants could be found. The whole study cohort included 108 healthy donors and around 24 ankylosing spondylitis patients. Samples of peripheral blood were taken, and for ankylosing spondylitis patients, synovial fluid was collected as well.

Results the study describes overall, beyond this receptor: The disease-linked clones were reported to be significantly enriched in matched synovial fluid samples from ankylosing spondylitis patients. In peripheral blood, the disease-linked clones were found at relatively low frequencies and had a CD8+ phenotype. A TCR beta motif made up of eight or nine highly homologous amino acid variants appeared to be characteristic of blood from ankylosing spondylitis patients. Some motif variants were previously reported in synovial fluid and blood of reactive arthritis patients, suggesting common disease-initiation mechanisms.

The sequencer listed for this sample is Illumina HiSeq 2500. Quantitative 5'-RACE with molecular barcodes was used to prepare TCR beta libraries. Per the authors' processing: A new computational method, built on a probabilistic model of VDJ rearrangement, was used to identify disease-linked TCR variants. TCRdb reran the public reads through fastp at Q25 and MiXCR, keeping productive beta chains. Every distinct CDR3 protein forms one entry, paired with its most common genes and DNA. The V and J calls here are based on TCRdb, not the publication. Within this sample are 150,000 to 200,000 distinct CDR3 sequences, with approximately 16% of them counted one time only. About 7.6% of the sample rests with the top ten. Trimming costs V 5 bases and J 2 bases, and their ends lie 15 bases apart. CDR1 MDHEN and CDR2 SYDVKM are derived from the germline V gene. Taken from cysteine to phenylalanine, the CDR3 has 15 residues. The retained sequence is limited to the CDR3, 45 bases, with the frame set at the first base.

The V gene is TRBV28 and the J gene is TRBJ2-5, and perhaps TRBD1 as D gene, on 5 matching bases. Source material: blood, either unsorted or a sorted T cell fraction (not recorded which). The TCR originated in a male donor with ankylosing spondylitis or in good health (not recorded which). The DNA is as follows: TGTGCCAGCAGTCCTGGGGCAGCGATTCAAGAGACCCAGTACTTC. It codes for CASSPGAAIQETQYF.